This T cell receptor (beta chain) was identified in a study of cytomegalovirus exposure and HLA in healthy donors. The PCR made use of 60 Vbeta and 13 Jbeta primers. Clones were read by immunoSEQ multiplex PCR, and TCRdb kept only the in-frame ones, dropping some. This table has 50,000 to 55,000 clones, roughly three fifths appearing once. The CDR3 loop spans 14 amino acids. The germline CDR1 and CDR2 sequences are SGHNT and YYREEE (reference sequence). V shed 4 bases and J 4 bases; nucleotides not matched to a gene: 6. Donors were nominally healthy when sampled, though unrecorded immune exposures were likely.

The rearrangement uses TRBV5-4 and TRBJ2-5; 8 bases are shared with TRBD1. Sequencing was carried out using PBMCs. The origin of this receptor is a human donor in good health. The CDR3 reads CASSTTGAGETQYF. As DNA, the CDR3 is TGTGCCAGCAGCACGACAGGGGCCGGAGAGACCCAGTACTTC.